These 3 T cell receptor beta chains were all obtained from the same sample, sequenced in a study of blood T cell repertoires in COVID-19 (dated by TCRdb to 2018 to 2020). Library creation used the immunoSEQ multiplex PCR assay. The immuneACCESS repertoire file appears here via TCRdb, limited to in-frame rearrangements. These files lack a portion of the clones; in checked studies, under half of the deficit traces to unresolved V genes, and the cause of the others is not known. Within this sample are about 480,000 clones, with more than 70% of them counted one time only. The ten biggest clones cover roughly 12% of the sample. Input material: peripheral blood. Every receptor here comes from a woman aged 50 to 60 with COVID-19, enrolled during active disease.

V gene TRBV6-5 combines with J gene TRBJ2-7, with TRBD1 matching over 10 bases. This CDR3 spans 14 amino acids. Germline CDR1 is MNHEY and CDR2 is SVGAGI. V lost 4 bases, J lost 6 bases, and 6 bases stayed unmatched. For the CDR3, the DNA is TGTGCCAGCAGTTCGGGACAGGGGACGGGCGAGCAGTACTTC. It yields the protein CASSSGQGTGEQYF.

The chain is built from TRBV2 and TRBJ2-5, with TRBD1 matching 10 bases. This CDR3 is 16 amino acids long. J gave up 2 bases and V 6 bases, and 9 bases lay outside the gene matches. Germline CDR1 and CDR2: SNHLY and FYNNEI. CDR3 DNA sequence: TGTGCCAGCAGCGGGCGGGACAGGGGATGGCAAGAGACCCAGTACTTC. It translates to CASSGRDRGWQETQYF. The entire variable domain, with the rest obtained from reference TRBV2 and TRBJ2-5, is as follows: EPEVTQTPSHQVTQMGQEVILRCVPISNHLYFYWYRQILGQKVEFLVSFYNNEISEKSEIFDDQFSVERPDGSNFTLKIRSTKLEDSAMYFCASSGRDRGWQETQYFGPGTRLLVL.

The rearrangement uses TRBV20-1 and TRBJ2-2; possibly TRBD2 for D (6 bases). With 3 bases removed from V and 7 bases from J, the gap between germline ends came to 6 bases. CDR3 size: 11 residues. CDR1 is DFQATT and CDR2 is SNEGSKA in the germline V gene (reference sequence). The CDR3 DNA reads TGCAGTGCTAGGGGAGGCGGGGAGCTGTTTTTT. Its protein is CSARGGGELFF.